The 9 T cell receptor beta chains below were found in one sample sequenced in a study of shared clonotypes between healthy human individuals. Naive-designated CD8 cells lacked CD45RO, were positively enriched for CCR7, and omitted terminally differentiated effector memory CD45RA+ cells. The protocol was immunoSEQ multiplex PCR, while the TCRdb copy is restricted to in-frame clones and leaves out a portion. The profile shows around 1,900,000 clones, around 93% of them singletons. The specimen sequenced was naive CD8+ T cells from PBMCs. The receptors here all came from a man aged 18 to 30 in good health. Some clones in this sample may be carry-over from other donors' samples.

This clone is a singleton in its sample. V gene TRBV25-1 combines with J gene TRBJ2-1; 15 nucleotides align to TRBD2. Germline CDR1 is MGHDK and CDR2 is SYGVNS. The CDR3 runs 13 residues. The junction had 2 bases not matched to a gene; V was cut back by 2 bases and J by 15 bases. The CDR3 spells CASSEGLAGGRFF. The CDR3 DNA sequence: TGTGCCAGCAGTGAAGGACTAGCGGGAGGGCGGTTCTTC.

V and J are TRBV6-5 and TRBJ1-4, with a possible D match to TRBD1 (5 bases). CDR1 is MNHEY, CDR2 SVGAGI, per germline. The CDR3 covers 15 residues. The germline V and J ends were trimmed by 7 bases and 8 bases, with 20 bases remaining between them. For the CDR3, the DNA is TGTGCCAGCACTCCACTACCCCAGGGTGGGGAAAAACTGTTTTTT. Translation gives CASTPLPQGGEKLFF.

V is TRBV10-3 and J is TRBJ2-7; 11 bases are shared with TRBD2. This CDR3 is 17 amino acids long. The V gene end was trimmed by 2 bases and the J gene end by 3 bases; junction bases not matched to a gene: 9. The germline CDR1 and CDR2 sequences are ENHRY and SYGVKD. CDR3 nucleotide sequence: TGTGCCATCAGTGAGGGAATAGCGGGAGGGAATCACTACGAGCAGTACTTC. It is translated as CAISEGIAGGNHYEQYF.

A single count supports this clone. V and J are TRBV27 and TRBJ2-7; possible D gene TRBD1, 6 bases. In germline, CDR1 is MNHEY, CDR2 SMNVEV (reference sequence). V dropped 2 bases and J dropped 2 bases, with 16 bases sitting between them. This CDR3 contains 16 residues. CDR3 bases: TGTGCCAGCAGTTTAAACCTGGGGGCGAACGCCTACGAGCAGTACTTC. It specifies CASSLNLGANAYEQYF.

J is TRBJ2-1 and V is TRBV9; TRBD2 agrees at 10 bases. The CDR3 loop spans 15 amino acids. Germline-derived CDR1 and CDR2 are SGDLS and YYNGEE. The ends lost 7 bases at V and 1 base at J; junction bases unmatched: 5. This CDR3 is CASSLSGGSYNEQFF. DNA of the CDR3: TGTGCCAGCTCCCTTAGCGGGGGGTCCTACAATGAGCAGTTCTTC.

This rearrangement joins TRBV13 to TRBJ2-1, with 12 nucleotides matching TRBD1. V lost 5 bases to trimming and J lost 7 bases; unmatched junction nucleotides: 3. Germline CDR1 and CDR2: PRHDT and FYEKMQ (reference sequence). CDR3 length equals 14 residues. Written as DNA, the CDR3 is TGTGCCAGCAGCCGGGACAGGGGGCTAAATGAGCAGTTCTTC. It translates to CASSRDRGLNEQFF.

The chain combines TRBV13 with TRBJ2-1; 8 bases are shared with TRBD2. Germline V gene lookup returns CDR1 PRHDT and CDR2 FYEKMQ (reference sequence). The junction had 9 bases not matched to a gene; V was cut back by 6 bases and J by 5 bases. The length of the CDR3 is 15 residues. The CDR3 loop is CASSQARGVDNEQFF. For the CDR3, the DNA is TGTGCCAGCAGTCAAGCGCGGGGGGTGGACAATGAGCAGTTCTTC.

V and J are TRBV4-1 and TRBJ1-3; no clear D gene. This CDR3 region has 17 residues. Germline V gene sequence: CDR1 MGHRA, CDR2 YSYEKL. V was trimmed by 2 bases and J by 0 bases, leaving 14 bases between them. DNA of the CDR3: TGCGCCAGCAGCCAAAAGTATGTCGTCGCCTCTGGAAACACCATATATTTT. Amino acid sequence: CASSQKYVVASGNTIYF.

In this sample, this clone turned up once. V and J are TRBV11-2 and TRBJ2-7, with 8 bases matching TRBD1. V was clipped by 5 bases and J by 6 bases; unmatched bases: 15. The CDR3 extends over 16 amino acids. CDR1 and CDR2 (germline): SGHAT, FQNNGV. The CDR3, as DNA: TGTGCCAGCAGCCAAATAAAAGGACAGGGATCATCCGAGCAGTACTTC. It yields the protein CASSQIKGQGSSEQYF.